This TCR beta chain was identified during a study of OX40 agonist ivuxolimab in advanced cancers. About the study: An agonistic anti-OX40 (CD134) antibody, ivuxolimab, was used to treat the patients. Dose-escalation patients suffered from hepatocellular carcinoma, melanoma, renal cell or head and neck cancer.

The V and J ends lost 4 bases and 8 bases respectively, with 18 bases between them. Per germline, CDR1 SGHNT and CDR2 YYREEE (reference sequence). This CDR3 spans 15 amino acids. Study results and limitations: At doses 0.1 to 3.0 mg/kg, CD4+ and CD8+ clones expanded.

In this sample, this clone turned up once. The antigen remains unidentified. Repertoires were generated with immunoSEQ multiplex PCR, while TCRdb's copy carries only in-frame clones and drops some. The repertoire holds about 110,000 clones, with approximately 90% as singletons. Source: CD4+ or CD8+ T cells sorted from blood, taken in a trial of the OX40 agonist ivuxolimab. The chain is built from TRBV5-4 and TRBJ1-4; the D is unclear. The sequence was collected from an adult with an advanced solid tumor such as melanoma, head and neck, liver or kidney cancer. CDR3 coding DNA: TGTGCCAGCAGCCGAGGGAAAGGAGGGAGCGAAAAACTGTTTTTT. Translated, it gives CASSRGKGGSEKLFF.